This T cell receptor (beta chain) was identified during a study of response to subunit inactivated influenza vaccine. TCRdb reanalysed the RT-PCR reads using MiXCR and keeps one entry per CDR3 protein. The sample holds about 650,000 distinct CDR3 sequences, approximately 14% seen once. This clonotype was found a few times. Germline lookup yields CDR1 DFQATT and CDR2 SNEGSKA (reference sequence). CDR3 size: 12 residues. Between the trimmed V and J ends, which lost 6 bases and 9 bases, there was a span of 18 bases. This specimen was PBMCs from blood, taken approximately 13 days after vaccination. This rearrangement joins TRBV20-1 to TRBJ2-7; a possible D gene is TRBD2 (5 bases). The source of this sequence is a man in his fifties or sixties who received an inactivated influenza vaccine. The CDR3 region is CSAPLGGEGQYF. The CDR3 DNA reads as TGCAGTGCCCCCCTGGGCGGCGAGGGGCAGTACTTC.